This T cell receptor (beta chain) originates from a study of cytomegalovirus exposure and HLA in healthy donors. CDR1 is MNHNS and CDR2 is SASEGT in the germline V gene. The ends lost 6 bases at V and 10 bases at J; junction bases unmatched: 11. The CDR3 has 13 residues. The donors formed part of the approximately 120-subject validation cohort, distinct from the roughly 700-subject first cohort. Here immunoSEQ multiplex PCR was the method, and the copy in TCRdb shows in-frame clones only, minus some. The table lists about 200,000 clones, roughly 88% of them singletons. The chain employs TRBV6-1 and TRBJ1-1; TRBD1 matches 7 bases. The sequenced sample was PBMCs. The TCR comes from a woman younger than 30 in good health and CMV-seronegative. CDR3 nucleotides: TGTGCCAGCAGCGAGAAGCGGGCAGGGGGAGCTTTCTTT. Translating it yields CASSEKRAGGAFF.